The 20 T cell receptor beta chains presented below share a single source sample, sequenced in a study of immune heterogeneity within non-small cell lung tumors (dated by TCRdb to 2017 to 2018). Sequencing was carried out with a HiSeq X Ten. The TCR beta CDR3 region was amplified with a multiplex PCR system whose first round of 10 cycles used 32 V-gene forward primers and 13 J-gene reverse primers. Using fastp trimming at Q25 and MiXCR clonotype assembly, TCRdb reanalyzed the public sequencing data and kept in-frame beta chains. Rows matching on CDR3 protein sequence are summarized as one entry with the most common DNA and genes. In all, the sample holds some 22,000 distinct CDR3 sequences, and less than 35% of those were seen once. The top ten clonotypes cover around 4% of the sample. Genomic DNA was extracted from bulk tumor tissue and used as the TCR template, and approximately 590 ng gDNA was amplified per sample. Multiple biopsies per primary tumor were taken during surgery, spaced as far apart as possible within the tumor mass. Patients in the study cohort, which was described as untreated, were newly diagnosed NSCLC cases going through curative surgery.

Sample: lung tumor tissue. Receptor source: a man in his forties with non-small cell lung cancer.

This clonotype appeared many times. The chain is built from TRBV6-1 and TRBJ2-1, with D hard to call. The CDR3 totals 12 residues. With 4 bases removed from V and 7 bases from J, the gap between germline ends came to 8 bases. Germline V gene lookup returns CDR1 MNHNS and CDR2 SASEGT. CDR3 coding DNA: TGTGCCAGCAGTGTCAGAAGGAATGAGCAGTTCTTC. As protein: CASSVRRNEQFF.

Points on this clonotype: Mismatch with germline at one junction end may stem from a read error. CDR3 sequence reads: CAWTVVGPYEQYF. CDR3 bases: TGTGCTTGGACGGTGGTGGGCCCCTACGAGCAGTACTTC. The V and J genes are TRBV30 and TRBJ2-7; D is ambiguous. The CDR3 is 13 residues long. CDR1 is GTSNPN and CDR2 is SVGIG in the germline V gene (reference sequence). The full variable domain, rest sourced from reference TRBV30 and TRBJ2-7, is SQTIHQWPATLVQPVGSPLSLECTVEGTSNPNLYWYRQAAGRGLQLLFYSVGIGQISSEVPQNLSASRPQDRQFILSSKKLLLSDSGFYLCAWTVVGPYEQYFGPGTRLTVT.

Of note for this clonotype: A single base separates this from a much larger clone, so it may be a read error. V gene TRBV30 combines with J gene TRBJ2-7; D unresolved. CDR3 length equals 17 residues. Germline CDR1 reads GTSNPN; CDR2 reads SVGIG (reference sequence). The germline V and J ends were trimmed by 2 bases and 5 bases, with 25 bases remaining between them. The CDR3 loop reads CAWSQSRWARRVNEQYF. CDR3 nucleotides: TGTGCCTGGAGTCAAAGTCGGTGGGCCCGCCGGGTGAACGAGCAGTACTTC.

In this sample, this clonotype turned up many times. V is TRBV7-9 and J is TRBJ1-5; D gene ambiguous. Germline lookup yields CDR1 SEHNR and CDR2 FQNEAQ (reference sequence). Trimming cost V 3 bases and J 0 bases, with 6 bases left between them. This CDR3 has 14 amino acids. CDR3 loop: CASSFGSSNQPQHF. CDR3 sequence (DNA): TGTGCCAGCAGCTTCGGCAGTAGCAATCAGCCCCAGCATTTT.

The CDR3 bases are TGTGCCAGCAGTTACGGTACAGCCTTTCTAGCGGACCGAGAGCGGGATGAGCAGTTCTTC. Translation gives CASSYGTAFLADRERDEQFF. This chain joins TRBV6-2 or TRBV6-3 and TRBJ2-1; 7 bases align to TRBD2. Germline V gene data show CDR1 as MNHEY and CDR2 as SVGEGT. The CDR3 runs to 20 residues. With V trimmed by 2 bases and J by 8 bases, 24 bases remained unmatched.

By proportion, this clonotype is medium-sized. The V gene is TRBV19, the J gene TRBJ1-5; D gene unclear. The CDR3 has 13 residues. Germline V gives CDR1 LNHDA, CDR2 SQIVND (reference sequence). The V end was cut by 5 bases, the J end by 4 bases, with 9 bases between. In DNA, the CDR3 is TGTGCCAGTAGTTTCCAGACGAATCAGCCCCAGCATTTT. Its translation: CASSFQTNQPQHF.

The rearrangement joins TRBV5-4 to TRBJ2-2; possible D gene TRBD2, 6 bases. Trimming removed 0 bases at V and 5 bases at J, with 8 bases between. The length of the CDR3 is 14 residues. Germline V gives CDR1 SGHNT, CDR2 YYREEE (reference sequence). CDR3 region: CASSLDGRTGELFF. CDR3 coding DNA: TGTGCCAGCAGCTTGGATGGGAGGACCGGGGAGCTGTTTTTT.

The J gene is TRBJ2-6, the V gene TRBV5-1; 7 nucleotides match TRBD1. V shed 2 bases and J 3 bases; nucleotides not matched to a gene: 2. Germline values: CDR1 SGHRS, CDR2 YFSETQ. The CDR3 contains 15 residues. CDR3 bases: TGCGCCAGCAGCTTCAGGGGGAGTGGGGCCAACGTCCTGACTTTC. This encodes CASSFRGSGANVLTF.

This clonotype was found many times. The CDR3 protein is CSAGGLAGGTQYF. CDR3 DNA: TGCAGTGCTGGGGGACTAGCGGGAGGAACCCAGTACTTC. The chain employs TRBV20-1 and TRBJ2-5; 15 bases fit TRBD2. CDR3 length equals 13 residues. The germline CDR1 and CDR2 sequences are DFQATT and SNEGSKA (reference sequence). V lost 5 bases, J lost 8 bases, and 3 bases stayed unmatched.

This clonotype was detected a few times. The J gene is TRBJ2-5, the V gene TRBV7-9, with D unresolved. V was shortened by 2 bases and J by 0 bases, with 7 bases between the two germline ends. This CDR3 is built from 14 residues. Germline V lookup: CDR1 SEHNR, CDR2 FQNEAQ (reference sequence). CDR3 amino acids: CASSLYADQETQYF. The CDR3 DNA is TGTGCCAGCAGCTTATACGCGGACCAAGAGACCCAGTACTTC.

This clonotype is medium-sized within its sample. CDR3 nucleotide sequence: TGTGCCAGCAGCTTAGTTTGGCGGGATGACTACTCCTACGAGCAGTACTTC. Translation: CASSLVWRDDYSYEQYF. The chain combines TRBV11-2 with TRBJ2-7; possible D gene TRBD2, 6 bases. From germline, CDR1 is SGHAT and CDR2 FQNNGV. The V gene lost 1 base and the J gene lost 0 bases, with 16 bases spanning the gap. The CDR3 contains 17 residues.

There are a few counts of this clonotype. The genes are TRBV6-1 and TRBJ2-2; tentatively, D is TRBD2 (6 bases). Germline CDR1 and CDR2: MNHNS and SASEGT. The CDR3 runs 13 residues. V lost 5 bases to trimming and J lost 6 bases, with 10 bases between them. This chain's CDR3 is CASSRLVPGELFF. For the CDR3, the DNA is TGTGCCAGCAGTAGACTAGTCCCCGGGGAGCTGTTTTTT.

In its sample, this clonotype was seen a few times. The genes are TRBV3-1 and TRBJ1-6, with D unclear. V lost 6 bases and J 7 bases, leaving 7 bases between the germline ends. CDR3 size: 12 residues. Looked up from germline, CDR1 is LGHDT and CDR2 is YNNKEL (reference sequence). The CDR3, as DNA: TGTGCCAGCAGAGGCCTCAATTCACCCCTCCACTTT. Its translation: CASRGLNSPLHF.

This clonotype came up many times. The rearrangement joins TRBV2 to TRBJ1-4; tentatively, D is TRBD1 (5 bases). V was clipped by 6 bases and J by 7 bases, with 12 bases between them. CDR3 length: 13 residues. Germline V gene data show CDR1 as SNHLY and CDR2 as FYNNEI. The CDR3 nucleotides are TGTGCCAGCAGCGCTCGGGACGGTGAAAAACTGTTTTTT. Protein product: CASSARDGEKLFF.

A word on this clonotype: An end of the junction differs from the germline gene, which may be a read error. The V gene is TRBV20-1, the J gene TRBJ2-1; TRBD2 agrees at 11 bases. This CDR3 has 15 residues. Per the germline V gene, CDR1 is DFQATT and CDR2 is SNEGSKA (reference sequence). CDR3 bases: TGCAGTGCCGAGGGGGGACTAGCGGTCTACAATGAGCATTTCTTC. Its protein product is CSAEGGLAVYNEHFF.

As to this clonotype: A single base separates this from a much larger clone, so it may be a read error. This sequence joins TRBV29-1 and TRBJ2-1; tentatively, D is TRBD2 (5 bases). This CDR3 region has 12 residues. Germline CDR1 reads SQVTM; CDR2 reads ANQGSEA. The CDR3 spells CSGGRVYSEQFF. Here the CDR3 DNA reads TGCAGCGGTGGGCGGGTCTACAGTGAGCAGTTCTTC.

A few counts support this clonotype. This rearrangement joins TRBV5-1 to TRBJ2-7, with unresolved D. Per germline, CDR1 SGHRS and CDR2 YFSETQ. V was pared by 0 bases and J by 6 bases, with 13 bases between. The CDR3 sequence is 14 residues long. CDR3 bases: TGCGCCAGCAGCTTGGCGCACAGTTTCGTCGAGCAGTACTTC. Translated: CASSLAHSFVEQYF.

The rearrangement uses TRBV4-1 and TRBJ1-2; D is undetermined. Trimming removed 1 base from V and 4 bases from J, with 7 bases in between. CDR1 is MGHRA and CDR2 is YSYEKL in the germline V gene. The CDR3 totals 13 residues. The CDR3 sequence is CASSQGVAYGYTF. The CDR3 coding sequence is TGCGCCAGCAGCCAAGGAGTAGCCTATGGCTACACCTTC.

Ten or more counts support this clonotype. V usage is TRBV29-1 and J usage is TRBJ2-2; TRBD1 agrees at 10 bases. CDR1 is SQVTM, CDR2 ANQGSEA, per germline. The junction had 6 bases not matched to a gene; V was cut back by 6 bases and J by 5 bases. CDR3 size: 14 residues. The CDR3 reads CSVKTGGTTGELFF. The CDR3 coding sequence is TGCAGCGTGAAGACAGGGGGCACGACCGGGGAGCTGTTTTTT.

This clonotype was seen only a few times. The V and J genes are TRBV29-1 and TRBJ2-5; unclear D gene. The CDR3 totals 12 residues. Looked up from germline, CDR1 is SQVTM and CDR2 is ANQGSEA. The V end lost 2 bases, the J end lost 5 bases, and 9 bases lay between the germline ends. The DNA for the CDR3 is TGCAGCGTTGAAAAGTTCGGGGAGACCCAGTACTTC. It specifies CSVEKFGETQYF.